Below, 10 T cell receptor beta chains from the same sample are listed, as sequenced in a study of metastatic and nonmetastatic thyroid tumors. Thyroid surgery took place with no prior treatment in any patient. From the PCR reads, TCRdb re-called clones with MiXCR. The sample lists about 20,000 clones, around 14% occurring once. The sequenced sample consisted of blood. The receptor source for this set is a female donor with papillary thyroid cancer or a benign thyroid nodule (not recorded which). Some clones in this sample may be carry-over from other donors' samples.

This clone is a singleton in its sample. CDR3 in amino acids: CASSPGLTNPDTQYF. CDR3 DNA: TGTGCCAGCAGCCCCGGACTGACAAACCCAGATACGCAGTATTTT. This chain connects TRBV11-3 to TRBJ2-3; possible D gene TRBD2, 5 bases. CDR3 length equals 15 residues. V lost 5 bases and J lost 4, with 16 bases in between. The germline V gene has CDR1 SGHNT and CDR2 YENEEA.

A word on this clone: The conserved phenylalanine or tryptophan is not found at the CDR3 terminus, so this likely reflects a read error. The CDR3: CASSFSGQIVQPQHS. Written as DNA, the CDR3 is TGTGCCAGCAGCTTTTCGGGACAAATCGTTCAGCCCCAGCATTCT. The chain joins TRBV7-8 to TRBJ1-5, with D perhaps matching TRBD1 (6 bases). V lost 3 bases to trimming and J lost 6 bases, with 15 bases between them. The CDR3 sequence is 15 residues long. Germline V CDR1 and CDR2: SGHVS, FQNEAQ.

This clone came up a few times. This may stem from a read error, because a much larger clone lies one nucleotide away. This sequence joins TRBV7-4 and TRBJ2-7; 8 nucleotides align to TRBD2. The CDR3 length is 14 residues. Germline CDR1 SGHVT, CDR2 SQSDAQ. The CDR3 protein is CASSFSGTLYKQYF. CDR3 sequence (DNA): TGTGCCAGCAGCTTTAGCGGGACCCTCTACAAGCAGTACTTC.

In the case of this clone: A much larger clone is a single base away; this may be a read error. As DNA, the CDR3 is TGTGCCAGCAGCCAAGAAAGCAGTTCTGGAAACACCATATATTTT. It specifies CASSQESSSGNTIYF. This sequence joins TRBV28 and TRBJ1-3; unclear D gene. The CDR3 spans 15 residues. The V end lost 6 bases, the J end lost 1 base, and 13 bases lay between the germline ends. Germline CDR1 reads MDHEN; CDR2 reads SYDVKM.

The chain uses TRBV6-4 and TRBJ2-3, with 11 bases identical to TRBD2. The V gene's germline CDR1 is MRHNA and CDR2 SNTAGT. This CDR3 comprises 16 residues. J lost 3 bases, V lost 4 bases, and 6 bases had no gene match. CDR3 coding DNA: TGTGCCAGCAGTGGTACTAGCGGGAGATCAACAGATACGCAGTATTTT. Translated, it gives CASSGTSGRSTDTQYF.

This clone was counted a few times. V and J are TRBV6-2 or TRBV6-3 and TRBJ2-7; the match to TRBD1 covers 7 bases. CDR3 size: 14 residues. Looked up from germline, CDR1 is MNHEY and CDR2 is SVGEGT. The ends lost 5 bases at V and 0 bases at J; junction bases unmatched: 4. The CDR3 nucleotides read TGTGCCAGCAGTATCTGGACAGGCTCCTACGAGCAGTACTTC. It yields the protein CASSIWTGSYEQYF.

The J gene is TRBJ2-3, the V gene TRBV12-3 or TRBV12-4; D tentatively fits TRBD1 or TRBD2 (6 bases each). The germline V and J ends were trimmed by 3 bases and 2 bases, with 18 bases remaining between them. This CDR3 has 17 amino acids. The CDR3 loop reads CASSLTSTGKYTDTQYF. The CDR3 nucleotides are TGTGCCAGCAGTTTGACTAGTACAGGGAAGTACACAGATACGCAGTATTTT.

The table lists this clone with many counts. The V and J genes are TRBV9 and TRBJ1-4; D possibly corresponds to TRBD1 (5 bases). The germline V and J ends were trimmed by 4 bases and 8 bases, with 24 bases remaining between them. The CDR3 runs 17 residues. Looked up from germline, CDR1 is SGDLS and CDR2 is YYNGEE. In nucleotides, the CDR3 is TGTGCCAGCAGCCCAACACTCAGGGACCCTAGGGGAGAAAAACTGTTTTTT. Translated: CASSPTLRDPRGEKLFF. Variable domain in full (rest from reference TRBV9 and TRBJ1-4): DSGVTQTPKHLITATGQRVTLRCSPRSGDLSVYWYQQSLDQGLQFLIQYYNGEERAKGNILERFSAQQFPDLHSELNLSSLELGDSALYFCASSPTLRDPRGEKLFFGSGTQLSVL.

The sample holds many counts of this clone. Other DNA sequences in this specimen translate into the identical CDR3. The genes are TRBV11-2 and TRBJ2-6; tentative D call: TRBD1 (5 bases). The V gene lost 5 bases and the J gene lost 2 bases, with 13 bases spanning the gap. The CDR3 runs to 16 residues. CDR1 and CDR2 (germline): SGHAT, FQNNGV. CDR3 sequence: CASSRQGYAGANVLTF. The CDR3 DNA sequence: TGTGCCAGCAGCCGCCAGGGATATGCTGGGGCCAACGTCCTGACTTTC.

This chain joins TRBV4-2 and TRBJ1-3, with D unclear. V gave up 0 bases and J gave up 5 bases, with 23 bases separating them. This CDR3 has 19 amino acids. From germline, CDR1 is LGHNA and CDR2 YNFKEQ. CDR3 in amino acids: CASSQDSANNQADRNTIYF. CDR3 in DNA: TGTGCCAGCAGCCAAGATAGCGCAAACAATCAAGCCGATCGAAACACCATATATTTT.